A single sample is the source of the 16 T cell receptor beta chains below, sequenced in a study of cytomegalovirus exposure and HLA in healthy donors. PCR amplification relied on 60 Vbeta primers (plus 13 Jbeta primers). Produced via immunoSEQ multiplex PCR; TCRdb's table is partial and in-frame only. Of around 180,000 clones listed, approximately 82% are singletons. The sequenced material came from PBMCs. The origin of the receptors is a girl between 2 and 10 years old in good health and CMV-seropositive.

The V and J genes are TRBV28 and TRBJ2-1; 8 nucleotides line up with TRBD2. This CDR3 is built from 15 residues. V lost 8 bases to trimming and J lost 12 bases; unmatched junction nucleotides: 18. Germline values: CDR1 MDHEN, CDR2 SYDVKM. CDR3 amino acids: CASARPGGRLGVQFF. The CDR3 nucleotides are TGTGCCAGCGCTCGGCCGGGGGGGAGGTTGGGTGTGCAGTTCTTC.

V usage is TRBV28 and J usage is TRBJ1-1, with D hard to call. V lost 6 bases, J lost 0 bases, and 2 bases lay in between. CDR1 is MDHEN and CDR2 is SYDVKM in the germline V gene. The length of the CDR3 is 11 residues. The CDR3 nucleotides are TGTGCCAGCAGCATGAACACTGAAGCTTTCTTT. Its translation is CASSMNTEAFF.

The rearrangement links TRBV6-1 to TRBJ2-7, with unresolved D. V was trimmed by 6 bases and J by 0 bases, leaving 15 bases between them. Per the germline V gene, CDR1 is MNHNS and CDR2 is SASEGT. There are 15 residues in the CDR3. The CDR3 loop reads CASSPRPSSSYEQYF. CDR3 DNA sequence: TGTGCCAGCAGCCCCAGGCCTTCCAGCTCCTACGAGCAGTACTTC.

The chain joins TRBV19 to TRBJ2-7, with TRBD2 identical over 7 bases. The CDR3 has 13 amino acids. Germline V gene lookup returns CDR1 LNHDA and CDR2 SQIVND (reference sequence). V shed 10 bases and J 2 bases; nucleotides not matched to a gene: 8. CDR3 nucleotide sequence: TGTGCCACTGGGGGAGGGGCCACCTACGAGCAGTACTTC. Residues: CATGGGATYEQYF. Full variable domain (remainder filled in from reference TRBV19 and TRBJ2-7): DGGITQSPKYLFRKEGQNVTLSCEQNLNHDAMYWYRQDPGQGLRLIYYSQIVNDFQKGDIAEGYSVSREKKESFPLTVTSAQKNPTAFYLCATGGGATYEQYFGPGTRLTVT.

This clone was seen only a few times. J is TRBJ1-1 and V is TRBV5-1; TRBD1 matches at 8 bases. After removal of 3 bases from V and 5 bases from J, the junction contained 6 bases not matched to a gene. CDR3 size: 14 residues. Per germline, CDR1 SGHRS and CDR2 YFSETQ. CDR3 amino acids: CASSSTGGNTEAFF. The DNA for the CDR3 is TGCGCCAGCAGCTCAACAGGGGGTAATACTGAAGCTTTCTTT. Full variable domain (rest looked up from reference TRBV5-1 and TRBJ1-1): KAGVTQTPRYLIKTRGQQVTLSCSPISGHRSVSWYQQTPGQGLQFLFEYFSETQRNKGNFPGRFSGRQFSNSRSEMNVSTLELGDSALYLCASSSTGGNTEAFFGQGTRLTVV.

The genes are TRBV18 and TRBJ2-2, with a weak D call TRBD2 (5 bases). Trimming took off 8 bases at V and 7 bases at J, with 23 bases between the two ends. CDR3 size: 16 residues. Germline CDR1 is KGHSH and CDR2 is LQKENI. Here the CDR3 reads CASIASPGLGGGELFF. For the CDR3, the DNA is TGTGCCAGCATCGCATCCCCGGGTCTAGGAGGCGGGGAGCTGTTTTTT.

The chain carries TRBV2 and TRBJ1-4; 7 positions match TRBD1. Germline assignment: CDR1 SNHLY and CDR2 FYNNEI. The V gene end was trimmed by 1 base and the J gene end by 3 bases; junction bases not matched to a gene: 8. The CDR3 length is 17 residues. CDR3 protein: CASSEGGDSFPNEKLFF. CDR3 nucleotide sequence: TGTGCCAGCAGTGAAGGAGGGGACAGCTTTCCTAATGAAAAACTGTTTTTT.

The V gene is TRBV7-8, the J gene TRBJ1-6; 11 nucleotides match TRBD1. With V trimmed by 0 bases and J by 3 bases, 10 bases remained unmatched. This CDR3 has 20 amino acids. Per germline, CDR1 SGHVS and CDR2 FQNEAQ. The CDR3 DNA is TGTGCCAGCAGCTTAGCGCTGAGACCGGGACAGGGGGACTATAATTCACCCCTCCACTTT. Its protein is CASSLALRPGQGDYNSPLHF.

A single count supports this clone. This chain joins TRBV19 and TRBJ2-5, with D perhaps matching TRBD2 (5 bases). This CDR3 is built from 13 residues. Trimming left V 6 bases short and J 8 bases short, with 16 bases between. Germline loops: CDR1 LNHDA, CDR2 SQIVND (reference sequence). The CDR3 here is CASSTGLTPTQYF. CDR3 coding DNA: TGTGCCAGTAGCACCGGACTGACCCCAACCCAGTACTTC.

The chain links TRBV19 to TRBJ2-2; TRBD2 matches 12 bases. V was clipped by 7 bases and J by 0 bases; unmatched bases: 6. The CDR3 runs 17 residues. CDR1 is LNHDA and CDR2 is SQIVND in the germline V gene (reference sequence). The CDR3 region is CASIAGLAGSNTGELFF. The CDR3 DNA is TGTGCCAGTATCGCAGGACTAGCGGGGTCGAACACCGGGGAGCTGTTTTTT.

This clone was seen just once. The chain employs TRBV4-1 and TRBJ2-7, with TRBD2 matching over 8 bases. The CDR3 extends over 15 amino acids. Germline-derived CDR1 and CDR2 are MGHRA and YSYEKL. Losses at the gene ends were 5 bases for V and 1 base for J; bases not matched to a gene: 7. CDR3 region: CASSSREGYSYEQYF. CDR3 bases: TGCGCCAGCAGCTCCCGGGAGGGGTATTCCTACGAGCAGTACTTC.

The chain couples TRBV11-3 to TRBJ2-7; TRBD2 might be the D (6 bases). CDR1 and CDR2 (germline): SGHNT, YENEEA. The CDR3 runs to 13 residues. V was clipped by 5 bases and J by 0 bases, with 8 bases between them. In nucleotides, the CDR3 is TGTGCCAGCAGCGCGGGGATCTCCTACGAGCAGTACTTC. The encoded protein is CASSAGISYEQYF.

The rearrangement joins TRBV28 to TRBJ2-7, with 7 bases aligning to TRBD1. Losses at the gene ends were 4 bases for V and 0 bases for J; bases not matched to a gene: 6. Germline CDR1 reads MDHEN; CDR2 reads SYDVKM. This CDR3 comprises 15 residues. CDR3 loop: CASSSPTGSSYEQYF. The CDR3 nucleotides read TGTGCCAGCAGTTCCCCGACAGGGAGCTCCTACGAGCAGTACTTC.

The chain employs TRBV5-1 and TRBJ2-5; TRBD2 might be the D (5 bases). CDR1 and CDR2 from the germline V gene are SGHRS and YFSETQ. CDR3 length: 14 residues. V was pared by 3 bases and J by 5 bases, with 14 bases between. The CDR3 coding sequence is TGCGCCAGCAGCTCCTCCACTAGTGCGGAGACCCAGTACTTC. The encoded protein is CASSSSTSAETQYF.

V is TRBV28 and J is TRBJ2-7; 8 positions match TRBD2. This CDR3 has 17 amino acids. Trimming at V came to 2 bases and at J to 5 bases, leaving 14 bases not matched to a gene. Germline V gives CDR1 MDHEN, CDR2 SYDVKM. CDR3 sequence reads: CASSLRLPGLVVDEQYF. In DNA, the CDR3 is TGTGCCAGCAGTTTACGTTTACCGGGACTAGTCGTCGACGAGCAGTACTTC.

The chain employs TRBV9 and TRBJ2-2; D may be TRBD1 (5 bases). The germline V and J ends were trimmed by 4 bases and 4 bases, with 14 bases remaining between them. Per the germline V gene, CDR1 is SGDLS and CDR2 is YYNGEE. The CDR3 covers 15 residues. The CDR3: CASSPQNTGTGELFF. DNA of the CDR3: TGTGCCAGCAGCCCTCAGAATACAGGCACCGGGGAGCTGTTTTTT.